This T cell receptor beta chain was recovered during a study of regulatory T cells in long-lasting Graves disease. Turning to the study itself: Prior antithyroid drug treatment in newly diagnosed Graves' patients lasted under 3 months.

CDR3 regions were amplified by Arm-PCR using iRepertoire HTBI primers to build TCR beta libraries. TCRdb reprocessed the multiplex PCR reads via MiXCR and lists one record per CDR3 protein. The table includes hundreds of thousands of distinct CDR3 sequences, approximately 15% detected once. Time point in this sample: newly diagnosed GD, antithyroid drugs for less than 3 months. The TCR library was made from RNA that had been extracted from PBMCs in TRIzol. CDR3 length: 16 residues. Germline assignment: CDR1 MNHNS and CDR2 SASEGT. J lost 7 bases, V lost 1 base, and 11 bases had no gene match. The sample holds many counts of this clonotype. Another study also made use of these data, one on T cells in Graves' hyperthyroidism and ophthalmopathy. Per that paper: Blood also contained most expanded thyroid clonotypes above 0.001.

The rearrangement joins TRBV6-1 to TRBJ2-7, with 9 bases fitting TRBD2. This TCR derives from a man aged 25-45 years with Graves disease. Specimen: peripheral blood mononuclear cells (PBMCs), collected at new diagnosis, from a patient treated with antithyroid drugs. The CDR3 DNA is TGTGCCAGCAGTGAAGAGGGAGCGGGGGGTTTCTCGGAGCAGTACTTC. This encodes CASSEEGAGGFSEQYF.